The TCR beta chain described here comes from a study of shared clonotypes between healthy human individuals. The data were produced by immunoSEQ multiplex PCR, yet TCRdb's version contains in-frame clones alone and is incomplete. Of under 700,000 clones in the sample, 85% to 95% were seen once. Naive CD8 cells comprised CD45RO-negative, CCR7-positively selected cells, excluding terminally differentiated effector memory CD45RA+ cells. Donors comprised healthy HIV-negative adults lacking recent acute infections or vaccinations. This CDR3 contains 12 residues. V lost 4 bases, J lost 9 bases, and 10 bases lay in between. Germline V gives CDR1 SGHVS, CDR2 FQNEAQ.

Sequences were obtained from naive CD8+ T cells sorted from blood. The clonotype was recovered from a woman younger than 45 in good health. The chain joins TRBV7-8 to TRBJ2-1; D unresolved. The CDR3 is CASSWRNPEQFF. The DNA of the CDR3 is TGTGCCAGCAGCTGGCGGAATCCTGAGCAGTTCTTC.